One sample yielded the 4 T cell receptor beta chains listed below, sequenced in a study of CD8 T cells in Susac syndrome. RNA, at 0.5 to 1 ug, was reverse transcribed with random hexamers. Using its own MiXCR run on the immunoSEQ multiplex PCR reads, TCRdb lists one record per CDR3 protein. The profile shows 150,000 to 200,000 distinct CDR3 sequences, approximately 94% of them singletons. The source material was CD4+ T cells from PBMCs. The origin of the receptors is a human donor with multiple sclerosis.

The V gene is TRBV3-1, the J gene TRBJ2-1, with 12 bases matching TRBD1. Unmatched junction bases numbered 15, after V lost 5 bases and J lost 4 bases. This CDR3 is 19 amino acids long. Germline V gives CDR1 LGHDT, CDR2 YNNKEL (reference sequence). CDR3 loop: CASSSRDRGHKTSYNEQFF. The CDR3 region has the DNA TGTGCCAGCAGCAGCCGGGACAGGGGGCACAAAACCAGTTACAATGAGCAGTTCTTC.

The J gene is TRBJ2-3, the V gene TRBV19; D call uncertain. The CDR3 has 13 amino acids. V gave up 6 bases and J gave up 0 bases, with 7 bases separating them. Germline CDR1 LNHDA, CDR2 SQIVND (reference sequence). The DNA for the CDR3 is TGTGCCAGTAGGGCGGACAGCACAGATACGCAGTATTTT. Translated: CASRADSTDTQYF. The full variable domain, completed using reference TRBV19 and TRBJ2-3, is DGGITQSPKYLFRKEGQNVTLSCEQNLNHDAMYWYRQDPGQGLRLIYYSQIVNDFQKGDIAEGYSVSREKKESFPLTVTSAQKNPTAFYLCASRADSTDTQYFGPGTRLTVL.

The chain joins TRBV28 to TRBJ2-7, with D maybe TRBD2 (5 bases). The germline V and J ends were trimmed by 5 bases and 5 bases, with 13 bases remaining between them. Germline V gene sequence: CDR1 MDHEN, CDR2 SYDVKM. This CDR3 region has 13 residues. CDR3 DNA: TGTGCCAGCAGTGCCCCTAGCACCGACGAGCAGTACTTC. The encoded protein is CASSAPSTDEQYF.

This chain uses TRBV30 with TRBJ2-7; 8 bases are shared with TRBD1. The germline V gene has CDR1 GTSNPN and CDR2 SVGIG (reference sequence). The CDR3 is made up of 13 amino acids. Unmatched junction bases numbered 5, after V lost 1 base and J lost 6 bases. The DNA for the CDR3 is TGTGCCTGGAGTGGGACAGGGCTGTCCGAGCAGTACTTC. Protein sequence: CAWSGTGLSEQYF.